Shown below are 2 T cell receptor beta chains from a single sample sequenced in a study of blood T cell repertoires in COVID-19. TCRdb keeps only in-frame clones here, not all; method: immunoSEQ multiplex PCR. The table has about 350,000 clones, around 90% seen once. The source material was peripheral blood. The receptors come from a woman aged 55 to 70 with COVID-19, enrolled during active disease.

This clone was seen only once. The V and J genes are TRBV5-1 and TRBJ2-2, with TRBD1 matching over 7 bases. Losses at the gene ends were 1 base for V and 4 bases for J; bases not matched to a gene: 1. This CDR3 has 14 amino acids. CDR1 and CDR2 from the germline V gene are SGHRS and YFSETQ. The CDR3: CASSLTGVTGELFF. The CDR3 DNA follows: TGCGCCAGCAGCTTGACAGGGGTCACCGGGGAGCTGTTTTTT.

With respect to this clone: Sequence at one end of the junction differs from germline and may be a read error. This chain connects TRBV2 to TRBJ1-4, with D hard to call. From germline, CDR1 is SNHLY and CDR2 FYNNEI. The CDR3 sequence is 11 residues long. This chain's CDR3 is CASSPRALGDF. Here the CDR3 DNA reads TGTGCCAGCAGTCCCCGGGCCCTGGGAGATTTT. The variable domain in full, with the rest retrieved from reference TRBV2 and TRBJ1-4, is EPEVTQTPSHQVTQMGQEVILRCVPISNHLYFYWYRQILGQKVEFLVSFYNNEISEKSEIFDDQFSVERPDGSNFTLKIRSTKLEDSAMYFCASSPRALGDFGSGTQLSVL.